The rows below give T cell receptor beta chains drawn from one sample of a study of OX40 agonist ivuxolimab in advanced cancers. Profiled with immunoSEQ multiplex PCR; TCRdb holds only in-frame clones, not every one. The data contain 25,000 or so clones, 73% of them singletons. The specimen comprised CD4+ or CD8+ T cells sorted from blood, sampled in a trial of the OX40 agonist ivuxolimab. The origin of the receptors is an adult with an advanced solid tumor such as melanoma, head and neck, liver or kidney cancer. Each CDR3 is given with its conserved first and last residue. Each record gives: clone size, D gene, J gene, V gene, CDR3 protein, CDR3 DNA. D genes are given only for firm matches. Rows may omit the clone size; those that give it use once, few, many or a size class.

clone_size: medium-sized
d_call: TRBD2
j_call: TRBJ2-7
v_call: TRBV2
cdr3_aa: CASRVGLAGGLSYEQYF
cdr3_nt: TGTGCCAGCAGGGTTGGACTAGCGGGGGGCCTCTCCTACGAGCAGTACTTC

clone_size: -
d_call: -
j_call: TRBJ2-7
v_call: TRBV28
cdr3_aa: CASSSPSRGEQYF
cdr3_nt: TGTGCCAGCAGTTCCCCGTCGAGAGGCGAGCAGTACTTC

clone_size: -
d_call: TRBD1
j_call: TRBJ1-2
v_call: TRBV28
cdr3_aa: CATLQGAPYGYTF
cdr3_nt: TGTGCCACTTTACAGGGGGCCCCTTATGGCTACACCTTC

clone_size: -
d_call: -
j_call: TRBJ1-5
v_call: TRBV4-3
cdr3_aa: CASSAARRGGLSQPQHF
cdr3_nt: TGCGCCAGCAGCGCCGCCCGGCGGGGAGGGCTCTCTCAGCCCCAGCATTTT

clone_size: -
d_call: TRBD2
j_call: TRBJ2-5
v_call: TRBV5-5
cdr3_aa: CASSPLRSGGQETQYF
cdr3_nt: TGTGCCAGCAGCCCCCTCAGAAGCGGGGGGCAAGAGACCCAGTACTTC

clone_size: -
d_call: -
j_call: TRBJ2-3
v_call: TRBV6-6
cdr3_aa: CASGWNTDTQYF
cdr3_nt: TGTGCCAGCGGTTGGAACACAGATACGCAGTATTTT

clone_size: -
d_call: -
j_call: TRBJ1-5
v_call: TRBV5-6
cdr3_aa: CASSLAGSNQPQHF
cdr3_nt: TGTGCCAGCAGCTTGGCGGGCAGCAATCAGCCCCAGCATTTT

clone_size: -
d_call: -
j_call: TRBJ1-5
v_call: TRBV6-5
cdr3_aa: CASSKRVGIDQPQHF
cdr3_nt: TGTGCCAGCAGCAAAAGGGTGGGGATTGATCAGCCCCAGCATTTT

clone_size: -
d_call: -
j_call: TRBJ2-7
v_call: TRBV5-5
cdr3_aa: CASSLAGHEQYF
cdr3_nt: TGTGCCAGCAGCTTGGCAGGACACGAGCAGTACTTC

clone_size: -
d_call: -
j_call: TRBJ2-1
v_call: TRBV9
cdr3_aa: CASSVGTEQFF
cdr3_nt: TGTGCCAGCAGCGTAGGCACTGAGCAGTTCTTC

clone_size: -
d_call: TRBD1
j_call: TRBJ2-2
v_call: TRBV7-9
cdr3_aa: CASSSTGGPDTGELFF
cdr3_nt: TGTGCCAGCAGCTCAACAGGGGGCCCGGACACCGGGGAGCTGTTTTTT

clone_size: -
d_call: TRBD1
j_call: TRBJ2-1
v_call: TRBV7-9
cdr3_aa: CASSLLPGGTSEQFF
cdr3_nt: TGTGCCAGCAGCTTGCTCCCAGGGGGTACGTCTGAGCAGTTCTTC

clone_size: -
d_call: -
j_call: TRBJ2-7
v_call: TRBV7-3
cdr3_aa: CASSLGAVSYEQYF
cdr3_nt: TGTGCCAGCAGCTTAGGGGCTGTATCCTACGAGCAGTACTTC

clone_size: -
d_call: -
j_call: TRBJ2-1
v_call: TRBV2
cdr3_aa: CASFHQGLANEQFF
cdr3_nt: TGTGCCAGCTTCCACCAGGGGCTCGCCAATGAGCAGTTCTTC

clone_size: many
d_call: -
j_call: TRBJ1-4
v_call: TRBV6-5
cdr3_aa: CASSYDWTDNEKLFF
cdr3_nt: TGTGCCAGCAGTTATGATTGGACAGACAATGAAAAACTGTTTTTT

clone_size: -
d_call: -
j_call: TRBJ1-1
v_call: TRBV11-2
cdr3_aa: CASSSPMGLDRNTEAFF
cdr3_nt: TGTGCCAGCAGCTCACCCATGGGCTTGGACAGAAACACTGAAGCTTTCTTT

clone_size: -
d_call: TRBD1
j_call: TRBJ2-7
v_call: TRBV28
cdr3_aa: CASSSWTGYYEQYF
cdr3_nt: TGTGCCAGCAGTTCCTGGACAGGCTACTACGAGCAGTACTTC

clone_size: -
d_call: -
j_call: TRBJ2-3
v_call: TRBV11-3
cdr3_aa: CASSEGGPFTDTQYF
cdr3_nt: TGTGCCAGCAGCGAGGGGGGACCTTTCACAGATACGCAGTATTTT

clone_size: -
d_call: -
j_call: TRBJ2-2
v_call: TRBV7-9
cdr3_aa: CASSLWENTGELFF
cdr3_nt: TGTGCCAGCAGCTTATGGGAAAACACCGGGGAGCTGTTTTTT

clone_size: -
d_call: TRBD2
j_call: TRBJ2-2
v_call: TRBV19
cdr3_aa: CASTAGGTIGELFF
cdr3_nt: TGTGCCAGTACGGCGGGGGGGACAATCGGGGAGCTGTTTTTT

clone_size: medium-sized
d_call: -
j_call: TRBJ1-1
v_call: TRBV19
cdr3_aa: CASSPDRLNTEAFF
cdr3_nt: TGTGCCAGTAGTCCCGACAGACTGAACACTGAAGCTTTCTTT

clone_size: once
d_call: TRBD1
j_call: TRBJ2-7
v_call: TRBV29-1
cdr3_aa: CSGQGPYEQYF
cdr3_nt: TGCAGCGGACAGGGGCCCTACGAGCAGTACTTC

clone_size: -
d_call: TRBD2
j_call: TRBJ2-2
v_call: TRBV18
cdr3_aa: CASSPSGLAGRTGELFF
cdr3_nt: TGTGCCAGCTCACCTTCGGGACTAGCGGGGCGCACCGGGGAGCTGTTTTTT

clone_size: once
d_call: -
j_call: TRBJ1-5
v_call: TRBV7-9
cdr3_aa: CASSLGGRAVQHF
cdr3_nt: TGTGCCAGCAGCTTAGGGGGCCGCGCGGTCCAGCATTTT

clone_size: -
d_call: TRBD1
j_call: TRBJ2-1
v_call: TRBV30
cdr3_aa: CAWSPGTGPYNEQFF
cdr3_nt: TGTGCCTGGAGCCCCGGGACAGGGCCCTACAATGAGCAGTTCTTC

clone_size: -
d_call: -
j_call: TRBJ2-7
v_call: TRBV2
cdr3_aa: CASSEAGVAYEQYF
cdr3_nt: TGTGCCAGCAGTGAAGCGGGGGTCGCCTACGAGCAGTACTTC

clone_size: -
d_call: -
j_call: TRBJ2-6
v_call: TRBV15
cdr3_aa: CATSRQGKHSGANVLTF
cdr3_nt: TGTGCCACCAGCAGACAGGGGAAACACTCTGGGGCCAACGTCCTGACTTTC

clone_size: -
d_call: -
j_call: TRBJ2-7
v_call: TRBV9
cdr3_aa: CASSPRGGGLDEQYF
cdr3_nt: TGTGCCAGCAGCCCCCGAGGGGGGGGTTTAGACGAGCAGTACTTC

clone_size: once
d_call: -
j_call: TRBJ2-7
v_call: TRBV30
cdr3_aa: CAWSGGAAYEQYF
cdr3_nt: TGTGCCTGGAGTGGGGGAGCTGCCTACGAGCAGTACTTC

clone_size: -
d_call: -
j_call: TRBJ2-2
v_call: TRBV11-2
cdr3_aa: CASSLDTAPAGELFF
cdr3_nt: TGTGCCAGCAGCTTAGATACGGCGCCGGCCGGGGAGCTGTTTTTT

clone_size: once
d_call: TRBD1
j_call: TRBJ2-1
v_call: TRBV29-1
cdr3_aa: CSDLTGGGEQFF
cdr3_nt: TGCAGCGACCTGACAGGGGGCGGTGAGCAGTTCTTC

clone_size: -
d_call: -
j_call: TRBJ2-2
v_call: TRBV7-2
cdr3_aa: CASSLGWTANTGELFF
cdr3_nt: TGTGCCAGCAGCTTAGGTTGGACCGCGAACACCGGGGAGCTGTTTTTT

clone_size: -
d_call: -
j_call: TRBJ2-2
v_call: TRBV5-6
cdr3_aa: CASSLNEGWELFF
cdr3_nt: TGTGCCAGCAGCTTGAATGAGGGTTGGGAGCTGTTTTTT

clone_size: -
d_call: -
j_call: TRBJ2-2
v_call: TRBV5-6
cdr3_aa: CASSLGQNTGELFF
cdr3_nt: TGTGCCAGCAGCCTGGGACAGAACACCGGGGAGCTGTTTTTT

clone_size: few
d_call: TRBD1
j_call: TRBJ1-4
v_call: TRBV5-1
cdr3_aa: CASSPDRADEKLFF
cdr3_nt: TGCGCCAGCAGCCCAGACAGGGCTGATGAAAAACTGTTTTTT

clone_size: -
d_call: -
j_call: TRBJ2-7
v_call: TRBV28
cdr3_aa: CASSKGAANEQYF
cdr3_nt: TGTGCCAGCAGTAAAGGAGCAGCCAACGAGCAGTACTTC

clone_size: -
d_call: -
j_call: TRBJ1-5
v_call: TRBV7-6
cdr3_aa: CASSPWTGQPQHF
cdr3_nt: TGTGCCAGCAGCCCGTGGACGGGTCAGCCCCAGCATTTT

clone_size: -
d_call: TRBD2
j_call: TRBJ2-1
v_call: TRBV27
cdr3_aa: CASKRAGGHNEQFF
cdr3_nt: TGTGCCAGCAAACGAGCGGGGGGCCACAATGAGCAGTTCTTC

clone_size: -
d_call: -
j_call: TRBJ1-5
v_call: TRBV9
cdr3_aa: CASSLTGVEQPQHF
cdr3_nt: TGTGCCAGCAGCCTTACGGGGGTCGAACAGCCCCAGCATTTT

clone_size: few
d_call: TRBD1
j_call: TRBJ1-2
v_call: TRBV30
cdr3_aa: CAWLIGQGVRYTF
cdr3_nt: TGTGCCTGGTTAATAGGGCAGGGGGTACGGTACACCTTC

clone_size: -
d_call: TRBD2
j_call: TRBJ2-1
v_call: TRBV9
cdr3_aa: CASSVGGEGYGEQFF
cdr3_nt: TGTGCCAGCAGCGTAGGAGGGGAGGGGTACGGTGAGCAGTTCTTC

clone_size: -
d_call: TRBD2
j_call: TRBJ2-7
v_call: TRBV29-1
cdr3_aa: CSALAGGTSYEQYF
cdr3_nt: TGCAGCGCACTAGCGGGGGGAACCTCCTACGAGCAGTACTTC

clone_size: few
d_call: TRBD2
j_call: TRBJ2-7
v_call: TRBV7-9
cdr3_aa: CASSLRTSGAYEQYF
cdr3_nt: TGTGCCAGCAGCTTACGGACTAGCGGGGCCTACGAGCAGTACTTC

clone_size: -
d_call: TRBD2
j_call: TRBJ2-1
v_call: TRBV19
cdr3_aa: CASSMFTSGGYEQFF
cdr3_nt: TGTGCCAGTAGTATGTTTACTAGCGGGGGTTATGAGCAGTTCTTC

clone_size: -
d_call: -
j_call: TRBJ1-5
v_call: TRBV7-7
cdr3_aa: CASSLAPQPQHF
cdr3_nt: TGTGCCAGCAGCTTAGCGCCTCAGCCCCAGCATTTT

clone_size: few
d_call: -
j_call: TRBJ2-7
v_call: TRBV6-5
cdr3_aa: CASSYGGAAYEQYF
cdr3_nt: TGTGCCAGCAGTTACGGGGGGGCAGCTTACGAGCAGTACTTC

clone_size: -
d_call: -
j_call: TRBJ1-1
v_call: TRBV28
cdr3_aa: CASSGLSMNTEAFF
cdr3_nt: TGTGCCAGCAGCGGACTGAGCATGAACACTGAAGCTTTCTTT

clone_size: -
d_call: TRBD1
j_call: TRBJ2-7
v_call: TRBV9
cdr3_aa: CASSVGGTAYEQYF
cdr3_nt: TGTGCCAGCAGCGTAGGGGGGACAGCCTACGAGCAGTACTTC

clone_size: -
d_call: -
j_call: TRBJ2-1
v_call: TRBV5-4
cdr3_aa: CASSLPDRPYNEQFF
cdr3_nt: TGTGCCAGCAGCCTTCCAGACAGGCCCTACAATGAGCAGTTCTTC